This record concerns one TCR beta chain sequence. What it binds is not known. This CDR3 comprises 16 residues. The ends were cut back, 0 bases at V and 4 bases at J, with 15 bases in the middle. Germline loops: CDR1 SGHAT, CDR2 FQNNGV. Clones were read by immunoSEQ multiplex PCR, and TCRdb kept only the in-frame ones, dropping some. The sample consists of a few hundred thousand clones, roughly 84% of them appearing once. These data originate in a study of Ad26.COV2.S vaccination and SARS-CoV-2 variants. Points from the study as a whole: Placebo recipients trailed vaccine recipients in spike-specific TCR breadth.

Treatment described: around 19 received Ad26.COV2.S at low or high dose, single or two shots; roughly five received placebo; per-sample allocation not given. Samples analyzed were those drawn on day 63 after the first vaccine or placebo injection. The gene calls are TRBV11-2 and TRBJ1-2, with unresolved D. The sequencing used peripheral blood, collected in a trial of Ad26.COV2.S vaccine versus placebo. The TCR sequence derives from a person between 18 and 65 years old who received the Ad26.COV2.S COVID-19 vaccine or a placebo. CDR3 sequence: CASSLDRRAGSYGYTF. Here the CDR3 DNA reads TGTGCCAGCAGCTTAGATAGGAGGGCAGGTAGCTATGGCTACACCTTC.